The next 27 T cell receptor beta chains were all read from a single sample in a study of T-cell reconstitution after alpha-beta-depleted transplantation in children. Unique molecular identifiers featured in how the TCRbeta library was prepared. MiXCR was run by TCRdb on the PCR reads, yielding one entry per CDR3 protein. The sample consists of around 490,000 distinct CDR3 sequences, about an eighth of them appearing once. This specimen consisted of PBMCs, mostly from graft donor cells, obtained 180 days after TCRalphabeta/CD19-depleted stem cell transplant. All receptors derive from a female patient aged 2 to 10 who had a stem cell transplant for aplastic anemia, so the T cells may come from the graft donor.

On this clonotype: Just one base apart from a much larger clone, this may be a read error. This chain uses TRBV20-1 with TRBJ2-3; D perhaps matches TRBD2 (5 bases). CDR3 length: 15 amino acids. The germline CDR1 and CDR2 sequences are DFQATT and SNEGSKA (reference sequence). The chain's CDR3 is CSVREVRTVTDTQYF. The CDR3 bases are TGCAGTGTTAGAGAGGTCCGGACTGTCACAGATACGCAGTATTTT.

The chain couples TRBV28 to TRBJ2-7; D unresolved. Trimming left V 7 bases short and J 10 bases short, with 14 bases between. This CDR3 has 11 residues. Germline assignment: CDR1 MDHEN and CDR2 SYDVKM. CDR3 DNA: TGTGCCAGCATGGGCGACGGCCATCAGTACGTC. Encoded protein: CASMGDGHQYV.

This clonotype was observed many times. The chain carries TRBV7-2 and TRBJ1-2, with TRBD1 matching 9 bases. This CDR3 contains 15 residues. The germline gives CDR1 SGHTA, CDR2 FQGNSA. V gave up 1 base and J gave up 8 bases; unmatched junction bases: 8. The CDR3: CASSLGPDRGEGYTF. CDR3 sequence (DNA): TGTGCCAGCAGCTTAGGCCCGGACAGGGGAGAAGGCTACACCTTC.

This clonotype was observed at least ten times. This rearrangement joins TRBV20-1 to TRBJ2-5, with D tentatively TRBD2 (6 bases). V was pared by 5 bases and J by 5 bases, with 24 bases between. Germline CDR1 and CDR2: DFQATT and SNEGSKA (reference sequence). The CDR3 has 16 residues. The CDR3 region has the DNA TGCAGTGCTCTCCCACTGACCGGGACTGGGGGGGAGACCCAGTACTTC. Its protein is CSALPLTGTGGETQYF.

This clonotype was seen a few times. CDR3: CASSHRRNEQFF. The DNA for the CDR3 is TGTGCCAGCAGCCATCGCCGAAATGAGCAGTTCTTC. This chain joins TRBV4-2 and TRBJ2-1; D is undetermined. Between the trimmed V and J ends, which lost 3 bases and 7 bases, there was a span of 7 bases. The V gene's germline CDR1 is LGHNA and CDR2 YNFKEQ. CDR3 length: 12 amino acids.

The rearrangement links TRBV6-5 to TRBJ2-4; D might be TRBD2 (6 bases). This CDR3 has 16 residues. Trimming stripped 4 bases from V and 1 base from J, with 14 bases between. Germline-derived CDR1 and CDR2 are MNHEY and SVGAGI. The CDR3 here is CASSSGTPGAKNIQYF. The CDR3 region has the DNA TGTGCCAGCAGTTCAGGGACTCCGGGTGCCAAAAACATTCAGTACTTC.

CDR3 nucleotides: TGCAGTGCATGGCCGGGACTAGTTAATGTTGAGCAGTTCTTC. This gives the protein CSAWPGLVNVEQFF. The V gene is TRBV20-1, the J gene TRBJ2-1, with TRBD2 matching 8 bases. In germline, CDR1 is DFQATT, CDR2 SNEGSKA (reference sequence). J lost 9 bases, V lost 6 bases, and 13 bases had no gene match. The CDR3 is 14 residues long.

Only a few counts were recorded for this clonotype. This sequence joins TRBV11-2 and TRBJ2-1; possibly TRBD2 for D (5 bases). The ends were cut back, 0 bases at V and 6 bases at J, with 9 bases in the middle. Germline CDR1 and CDR2: SGHAT and FQNNGV. The CDR3 runs to 14 residues. CDR3 loop: CASSLDHGSNEQFF. In nucleotides, the CDR3 is TGTGCCAGCAGCTTAGATCATGGGAGCAATGAGCAGTTCTTC.

Of note for this clonotype: One base away lies a much larger clone, so this may be a sequencing read error. The chain recombines TRBV20-1 with TRBJ2-1; D unclear. The CDR3 covers 12 residues. Trimming stripped 0 bases from V and 6 bases from J, with 6 bases between. Germline CDR1 DFQATT, CDR2 SNEGSKA (reference sequence). The CDR3 loop is CSAREVGNEQFF. CDR3 sequence (DNA): TGCAGTGCTAGAGAGGTAGGCAATGAGCAGTTCTTC.

This clonotype was seen a few times. The chain joins TRBV20-1 to TRBJ2-7; 9 nucleotides agree with TRBD1. Germline V lookup: CDR1 DFQATT, CDR2 SNEGSKA (reference sequence). The trim removed 4 bases at V and 3 bases at J, leaving 4 bases unmatched. The CDR3 runs to 13 residues. The DNA for the CDR3 is TGCAGTGCTACGACAGGGGGTGACTACGAGCAGTACTTC. It yields the protein CSATTGGDYEQYF.

This clonotype was seen a few times. The rearrangement uses TRBV28 and TRBJ1-1; 8 bases agree with TRBD1. The CDR3 extends over 14 amino acids. Looked up from germline, CDR1 is MDHEN and CDR2 is SYDVKM. V shed 4 bases and J 1 base; nucleotides not matched to a gene: 2. CDR3 bases: TGTGCCAGCAGTTGGACAGGGAAGAACACTGAAGCTTTCTTT. Translation gives CASSWTGKNTEAFF.

The rearrangement joins TRBV14 to TRBJ1-3; no reliable D call. This CDR3 comprises 14 residues. From germline, CDR1 is SGHDN and CDR2 FVKESK. Trimming cost V 1 base and J 2 bases, with 6 bases left between them. The CDR3 loop is CASSQAWTGNTIYF. In nucleotides, the CDR3 is TGTGCCAGCAGCCAAGCGTGGACTGGAAACACCATATATTTT.

This chain links TRBV7-2 with TRBJ2-1, with 7 bases matching TRBD2. This CDR3 region has 17 residues. V was pared by 2 bases and J by 2 bases, with 9 bases of the junction left unmatched. The germline gives CDR1 SGHTA, CDR2 FQGNSA. CDR3 residues: CASSLREGGRPYNEQFF. The CDR3 nucleotides read TGTGCCAGCAGCTTACGCGAGGGAGGGCGGCCCTACAATGAGCAGTTCTTC.

This clonotype was detected a few times. J is TRBJ2-7 and V is TRBV7-2; D unclear. V was pared by 5 bases and J by 7 bases, with 9 bases between. The CDR3 totals 11 residues. The germline V gene has CDR1 SGHTA and CDR2 FQGNSA. As DNA, the CDR3 is TGTGCCAGCAGCCCCCTCCAAGAGCAGTACTTC. Protein product: CASSPLQEQYF.

This clonotype was counted only a few times. The chain is built from TRBV7-2 and TRBJ1-5; no firm D call. This CDR3 region has 15 residues. The V and J ends lost 3 bases and 0 bases respectively, with 9 bases between them. From germline, CDR1 is SGHTA and CDR2 FQGNSA. The CDR3 spells CASSFRAGSNQPQHF. The CDR3 nucleotides read TGTGCCAGCAGCTTCCGGGCCGGTAGCAATCAGCCCCAGCATTTT.

This clonotype appeared many times. The chain has TRBV18 and TRBJ1-1; possibly TRBD1 for D (6 bases). CDR1 is KGHSH, CDR2 LQKENI, per germline. Trimming took off 4 bases at V and 5 bases at J, with 14 bases between the two ends. This CDR3 has 14 residues. The CDR3 DNA reads TGTGCCAGCTCACGGCAACAGGGTGGTACTGAAGCTTTCTTT. This translates into CASSRQQGGTEAFF.

V usage is TRBV5-4 and J usage is TRBJ2-7; the D gene is possibly TRBD2 (5 bases). This CDR3 is 13 amino acids long. V dropped 4 bases and J dropped 3 bases, with 11 bases sitting between them. The germline gives CDR1 SGHNT, CDR2 YYREEE (reference sequence). CDR3 in amino acids: CASSHPSSYEQYV. Written as DNA, the CDR3 is TGTGCCAGCAGCCACCCTAGCAGCTACGAGCAGTACGTC.

The sample holds a few counts of this clonotype. This chain links TRBV12-3 or TRBV12-4 with TRBJ2-1; 9 nucleotides match TRBD1. V trimming: 3 bases; J trimming: 11 bases; junction bases outside the gene matches: 5. The CDR3 totals 13 residues. CDR3 DNA sequence: TGTGCCAGCAGTTTCGGCGGGACAGGGCAGCAGTTCTTC. It codes for CASSFGGTGQQFF.

This clonotype was seen many times. The chain recombines TRBV12-3 or TRBV12-4 with TRBJ2-2; D not certain. V was trimmed by 4 bases and J by 6 bases, leaving 15 bases between them. This CDR3 spans 15 amino acids. Here the CDR3 DNA reads TGTGCCAGCAGTTACGGCCTGTTCTTCTCCGGGGAGCTGTTTTTT. Translated, it gives CASSYGLFFSGELFF.

The chain combines TRBV5-1 with TRBJ1-6; D is ambiguous. V was clipped by 4 bases and J by 5 bases, with 10 bases between them. From germline, CDR1 is SGHRS and CDR2 YFSETQ. The CDR3 totals 14 residues. CDR3 nucleotide sequence: TGCGCCAGCAGCCAGCAGCCAGATAATTCACCCCTCCACTTT. It encodes CASSQQPDNSPLHF.

The sample holds a few counts of this clonotype. The chain combines TRBV29-1 with TRBJ2-3, with 10 nucleotides matching TRBD2. CDR3 length: 15 residues. The germline V gene encodes CDR1 SQVTM and CDR2 ANQGSEA. With 8 bases clipped from V and 2 bases from J, the junction kept 10 bases outside the gene matches. CDR3 loop: CSTEKGLAVTDTQYF. CDR3 sequence (DNA): TGCAGCACCGAGAAAGGACTAGCGGTCACAGATACGCAGTATTTT.

This clonotype has only a few counts. The chain links TRBV4-1 to TRBJ2-1; possibly TRBD2 for D (6 bases). CDR3 length: 16 amino acids. Germline V gene data show CDR1 as MGHRA and CDR2 as YSYEKL. Trimming removed 0 bases at V and 13 bases at J, with 22 bases between. CDR3 sequence (DNA): TGCGCCAGCAGCCAAGAACCGGGACGGAGGTTGGGGGGACAGTTCTTC. Translated: CASSQEPGRRLGGQFF.

This chain uses TRBV10-3 with TRBJ2-5; 7 bases align to TRBD1. The junction had 11 bases not matched to a gene; V was cut back by 8 bases and J by 5 bases. This CDR3 is 14 amino acids long. Germline-derived CDR1 and CDR2 are ENHRY and SYGVKD. The CDR3 DNA follows: TGTGCCATCTCCGGGCAGGGGGATTGGGAGACCCAGTACTTC. It specifies CAISGQGDWETQYF.

This clonotype was seen only a few times. The chain couples TRBV5-1 to TRBJ2-1; perhaps TRBD2 as D (6 bases). This CDR3 comprises 12 residues. Trimming shortened V by 0 bases and J by 10 bases, and 8 bases separated the two germline ends. Per germline, CDR1 SGHRS and CDR2 YFSETQ. This CDR3 reads CASSLGGREQFF. CDR3 nucleotides: TGCGCCAGCAGCTTGGGTGGGAGGGAGCAGTTCTTC.

This chain joins TRBV4-2 and TRBJ2-7; 10 bases fit TRBD2. Germline-derived CDR1 and CDR2 are LGHNA and YNFKEQ. V lost 0 bases to trimming and J lost 5 bases; unmatched junction nucleotides: 4. The CDR3 has 15 amino acids. The CDR3 nucleotides are TGTGCCAGCAGCCAAGAGGGGACTAGCGTCCACGAGCAGTACTTC. Encoded protein: CASSQEGTSVHEQYF.

The chain joins TRBV20-1 to TRBJ1-5; D call uncertain. V was trimmed by 6 bases and J by 0 bases, leaving 6 bases between them. This CDR3 region has 12 residues. Germline values: CDR1 DFQATT, CDR2 SNEGSKA (reference sequence). CDR3 sequence: CSAEDSNQPQHF. The DNA for the CDR3 is TGCAGTGCCGAGGATAGCAATCAGCCCCAGCATTTT.

The chain carries TRBV11-2 and TRBJ2-3; 8 bases are a match to TRBD2. Germline values: CDR1 SGHAT, CDR2 FQNNGV. This CDR3 has 16 residues. Trimming removed 2 bases from V and 3 bases from J; junction bases left unmatched: 7. Here the CDR3 reads CASSLPTGLVTDTQYF. The CDR3 region has the DNA TGTGCCAGCAGCTTACCGACGGGACTAGTTACAGATACGCAGTATTTT.